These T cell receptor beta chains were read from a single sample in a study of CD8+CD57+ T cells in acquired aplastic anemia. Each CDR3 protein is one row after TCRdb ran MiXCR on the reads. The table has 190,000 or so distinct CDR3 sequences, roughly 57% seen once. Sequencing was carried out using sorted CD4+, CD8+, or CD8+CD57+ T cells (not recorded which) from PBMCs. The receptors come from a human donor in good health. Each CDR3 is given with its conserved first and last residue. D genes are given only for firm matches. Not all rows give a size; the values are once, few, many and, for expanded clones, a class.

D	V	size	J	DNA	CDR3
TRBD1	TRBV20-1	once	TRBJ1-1	TGCAGTGCTAGGGGGGACAGGGCCACTGAAGCTTTCTTT	CSARGDRATEAFF
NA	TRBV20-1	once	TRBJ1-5	TGCAGTGCTAGAGATCTCGGGGGCGAACCCCAGCATTTT	CSARDLGGEPQHF
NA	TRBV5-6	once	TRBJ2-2	TGTGCCAGCAGCTTGGGGGGACGGGGAGACACCGGGGAGCTGTTTTTT	CASSLGGRGDTGELFF
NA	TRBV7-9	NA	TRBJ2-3	TGTGCCAGCACCGGGATAGCGAGCCAAGATACGCAGTATTTT	CASTGIASQDTQYF
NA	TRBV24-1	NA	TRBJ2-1	TGTGCCACCGAAGACTCCTCCCTGGAGGAGCAGTTCTTC	CATEDSSLEEQFF
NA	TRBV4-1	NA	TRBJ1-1	TGCGCCAGCAGCCAACACGGATTGAACACTGAAGCTTTCTTT	CASSQHGLNTEAFF
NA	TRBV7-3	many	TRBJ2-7	TGTGCCAGCAGCTTAGACGGTTCCTACGAGCAGTACTTC	CASSLDGSYEQYF
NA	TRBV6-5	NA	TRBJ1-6	TGTGCCAGCAGGTCACCTCTCGCCCGGGCCAGCTCCTATAATTCACCCCTCCACTTT	CASRSPLARASSYNSPLHF
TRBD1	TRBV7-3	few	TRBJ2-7	TGTGCCAGCAGCTCCGGGACAGGAACATCCTACGAGCAGTACTTC	CASSSGTGTSYEQYF
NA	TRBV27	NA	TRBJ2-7	TGTGCCAGCAGTTTCCTAGCCACGTCCTACGAGCAGTACTTC	CASSFLATSYEQYF
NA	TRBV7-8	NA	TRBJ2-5	TGTGCCAGCAGCATACGCGGAGGGACGGCAAACCAAGAGACCCAGTACTTC	CASSIRGGTANQETQYF
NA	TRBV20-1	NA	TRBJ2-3	TGCAGTGCTCGAGGGGACCTCTCAAGCACAGATACGCAGTATTTT	CSARGDLSSTDTQYF
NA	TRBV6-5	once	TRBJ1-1	TGTGCCAGCAGTCGACAGGAGAGGACTGAAGCTTTCTTT	CASSRQERTEAFF
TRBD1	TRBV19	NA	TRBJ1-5	TGTGCCAGTAGGGACAGGCTGGCACAGCATTTT	CASRDRLAQHF
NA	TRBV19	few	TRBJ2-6	TGTGCCTCTGGGGCCAACGTCCTGACTTTC	CASGANVLTF
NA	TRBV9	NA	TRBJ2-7	TGTGCCAGCAGCGAAAGGGGGGCCCACGAGCAGTACTTC	CASSERGAHEQYF
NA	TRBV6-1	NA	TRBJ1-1	TGTGCCAGCAGCCGGGGAGGGGGCACTGAAGCTTTCTTT	CASSRGGGTEAFF
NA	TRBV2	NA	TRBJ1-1	TGTGCCAGCAGTGGGAATCAGGTTTCGGCTGTGGACACTGAAGCTTTCTTT	CASSGNQVSAVDTEAFF
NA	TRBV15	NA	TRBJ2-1	TGTGCCACCTCCAGGGATGGGTACAGTGAGCAGTTCTTC	CATSRDGYSEQFF
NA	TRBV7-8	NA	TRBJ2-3	TGTGCCAGCAGCCCAGAGGGGGGGGGCGTGGGAGATACGCAGTATTTT	CASSPEGGGVGDTQYF
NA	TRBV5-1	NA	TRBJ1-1	TGCGCCAGCAGCTCCTCATCCATGAACACTGGAGCTTTCTTT	CASSSSSMNTGAFF
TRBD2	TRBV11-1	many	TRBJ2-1	TGTGCCAGCAGCTCGGAGACTAGCACCTACAATGAGCAGTTCTTC	CASSSETSTYNEQFF
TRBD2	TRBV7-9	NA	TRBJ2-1	TGTGCCAGCAGCGCCGGGACTAGCGCTCCCAATGAGCAGTTCTTC	CASSAGTSAPNEQFF
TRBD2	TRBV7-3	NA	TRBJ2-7	TGCGCCAGCAGCTTTGCGGGAGGGAGCTCCTACGAGCAGTACTTC	CASSFAGGSSYEQYF
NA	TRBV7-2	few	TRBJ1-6	TGTGCCAGCAGCTTAGATCTGGCAGCTACCAATTCACCCCTCCACTTT	CASSLDLAATNSPLHF
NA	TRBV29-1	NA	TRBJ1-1	TGCAGCTATATCCAGGACATAAACACTGAAGCTTTCTTT	CSYIQDINTEAFF
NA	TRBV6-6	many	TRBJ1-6	TGTGCCAGCAGTTACGTCCGGGGTTATAATTCACCCCTCCACTTT	CASSYVRGYNSPLHF
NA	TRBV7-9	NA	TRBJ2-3	TGTGCCAGCAGCCCTGGAGTGAATGAGCAGTATTTT	CASSPGVNEQYF
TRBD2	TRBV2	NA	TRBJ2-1	TGTGCCAGCAGTGAGGTCCTAGCGGGTTACAATGAGCAGTTCTTC	CASSEVLAGYNEQFF
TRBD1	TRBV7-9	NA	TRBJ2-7	TGTGCCAGCAGCTCCACCCGACAGGGGAAGGGGCTGTACGAGCAGTACTTC	CASSSTRQGKGLYEQYF
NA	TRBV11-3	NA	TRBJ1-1	TGTGCCAGCAGCCAAGATCCCCCAGTTAGTGGTGAAGCTTTCTTT	CASSQDPPVSGEAFF
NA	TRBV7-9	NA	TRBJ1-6	TGTGCCAGCACCGGGAGGGGCAGCCCTAATTCACCCCTCCACTTT	CASTGRGSPNSPLHF
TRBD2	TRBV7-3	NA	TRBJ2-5	TGTGCCAGCGGGGAGACTAGCGGGGGTGAAGAGACCCAGTACTTC	CASGETSGGEETQYF
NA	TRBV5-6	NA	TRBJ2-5	TGTGCCAGCAGCTTGTGGTTGCTTGAGACCCAGTACTTC	CASSLWLLETQYF
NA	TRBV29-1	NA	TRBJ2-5	TGCAGCGTTGACGGGGGAGTCCAAGAGACCCAGTACTTC	CSVDGGVQETQYF
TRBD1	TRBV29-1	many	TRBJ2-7	TGCAGCGTTGGACAGGGAGAGGTCGAGCAGTACTTC	CSVGQGEVEQYF
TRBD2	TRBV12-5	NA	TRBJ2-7	TGTGCTAGTGGTTTGGGGGACCACGGGAGGGCCGAGCAGTACTTC	CASGLGDHGRAEQYF
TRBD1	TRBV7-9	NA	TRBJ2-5	TGTGCCAGCAGCCCCGGGACAGGGGTTGGAGAGACCCAGTACTTC	CASSPGTGVGETQYF
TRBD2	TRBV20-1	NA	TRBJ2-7	TGCAGTGCTCTCCAACCGACTAGCGGGAGCTACGAGCAGTACTTC	CSALQPTSGSYEQYF
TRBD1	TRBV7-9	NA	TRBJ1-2	TGTGCCAGCAGCTCCTCGGGCGAGGACAGGGAGTATGGCTACACCTTC	CASSSSGEDREYGYTF
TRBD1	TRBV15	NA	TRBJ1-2	TGTGCCACCAGCAGGGAGCAGGGGGCTAACTATGGCTACACCTTC	CATSREQGANYGYTF
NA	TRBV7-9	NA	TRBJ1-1	TGTGCCAGCAGCCCAGATCTGAGGGGCACTGAAGCTTTCTTT	CASSPDLRGTEAFF
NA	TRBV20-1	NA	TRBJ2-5	TGCAGTGCTAGCTCAGACCGCCAAGAGACCCAGTACTTC	CSASSDRQETQYF
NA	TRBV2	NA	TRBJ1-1	TGTGCCAGCAAAATTTCGGGGTTTGGTACTGAAGCCTTCTTT	CASKISGFGTEAFF
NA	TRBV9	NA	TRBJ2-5	TGTGCCAGCAGCGTACCTCGTAACAGGGAAGACACCCAGTACTTC	CASSVPRNREDTQYF